This is a list of T cell receptor beta chains from one sample in a study of blood T cell repertoires in COVID-19. Assay used: immunoSEQ multiplex PCR; TCRdb lists only in-frame clones, some missing. This sample has roughly 88,000 clones; around 85% occur once, and the top ten carry approximately 20%. Input material: peripheral blood. These receptors came from an older woman with COVID-19, enrolled during active disease. Each CDR3 is given with its conserved first and last residue. The D gene is left open where the match is weak. Only part of the rows carry a size: once, few, many, or a class if the clone is expanded.

cdr3_nt cdr3_aa d_call j_call v_call clone_size
TGCGCCAGCAGCATCAGACCTAGCGGGGGGGAGTCCTACGAGCAGTACTTC CASSIRPSGGESYEQYF TRBD2 TRBJ2-7 TRBV5-1 .
TGCAGTGCTAGTTTCGCGGGGGGTTCCACAGATACGCAGTATTTT CSASFAGGSTDTQYF TRBD2 TRBJ2-3 TRBV20-1 .
TGTGCCACCAGCGACGGGACTAGCGGTTCCCAAGAGACCCAGTACTTC CATSDGTSGSQETQYF TRBD2 TRBJ2-5 TRBV15 .
TGTGCCAGCAGTTACCGGGGACAGAATAATCAGCCCCAGCATTTT CASSYRGQNNQPQHF TRBD1 TRBJ1-5 TRBV6-7 .
TGCGCCAGCAGCCAAGATTTTTGGGCTTCTGCTCGGCGGGGGGTGAGGACCGGGGAGCTGTTTTTT CASSQDFWASARRGVRTGELFF TRBD2 TRBJ2-2 TRBV4-1 .
TGTGCCACCGCGGGGGCACAAGAGACCCAGTACTTC CATAGAQETQYF . TRBJ2-5 TRBV7-9 few
TGTGCCAGCAGCCAAGATAGCGGGGGGGCAGAGACCCAGTACTTC CASSQDSGGAETQYF TRBD2 TRBJ2-5 TRBV3-1/TRBV3-2 .
TGCGCCATCGAGCCGGGACAGAACTTC CAIEPGQNF TRBD1 TRBJ2-7 TRBV10-1 .
TGTGCCAGCTCACCCCCTGGGCAGGGAAACACCATATATTTT CASSPPGQGNTIYF . TRBJ1-3 TRBV18 .
TGCGCCAGCAGCTTTGGTGGGGGCGCAGGCCCTGAAGCTTTCTTT CASSFGGGAGPEAFF . TRBJ1-1 TRBV5-1 few
TGTGCCTGGGGGGACAGGTTGAGCTCCTACGAGCAGTACTTC CAWGDRLSSYEQYF TRBD1 TRBJ2-7 TRBV30 few
TGTGCCACCAGCGCAGGGGGTTCAAGGAATGAGCAGTTCTTC CATSAGGSRNEQFF TRBD1 TRBJ2-1 TRBV15 .
TGTGCCAGTAGCCCTTCAACACCGTACCAAGAGACCCAGTACTTC CASSPSTPYQETQYF . TRBJ2-5 TRBV19 .
TGTGCCAGCATTTTACGTGAAGCTTTCTTT CASILREAFF . TRBJ1-1 TRBV12-3/TRBV12-4 .
TGTGCCTGGGATGGAGCGACAGCGCTGAAGTTCTATGGCTACACCTTC CAWDGATALKFYGYTF . TRBJ1-2 TRBV30 .
TGTGCCAGCAGCTTATTGAATTTCGACAGGGGCCCTAGCTCCGGGGAGCTGTTTTTT CASSLLNFDRGPSSGELFF TRBD1 TRBJ2-2 TRBV7-2 .
TGTGCCAGCAGCAAAGGGGACATCCCCTCGCCGGGACCTTACTATAGCAATCAGCCCCAGCATTTT CASSKGDIPSPGPYYSNQPQHF . TRBJ1-5 TRBV21-1 .
TGTGCCAGCAGCCAAGATGGGCAGAGCAATCAGCCCCAGCATTTT CASSQDGQSNQPQHF . TRBJ1-5 TRBV4-2 once
TGCGCCAGCAGCCCCCTAGGACAGCCGACCTACGAGCAGTACTTC CASSPLGQPTYEQYF . TRBJ2-7 TRBV5-1 .
TGCGCCAGCAGTACCGGGACAGGCTCCTACGAGCAGTACTTC CASSTGTGSYEQYF TRBD1 TRBJ2-7 TRBV5-1 .
TGTGCCAGCAGTTTCGGGACAGGGGGCCTGTACGAGCAGTACTTC CASSFGTGGLYEQYF TRBD1 TRBJ2-7 TRBV6-5 .
TGTGCCAGCAGCCAAGGGACAGGGATGAACTATGGCTACACCTTC CASSQGTGMNYGYTF TRBD1 TRBJ1-2 TRBV3-1/TRBV3-2 few
TGTGCCAGCAGCTTAGGGGGGACAGGAGCATACGAGCAGTACTTC CASSLGGTGAYEQYF TRBD1 TRBJ2-7 TRBV13 .
TGCGCCAGCAGCTTGGAGGGGAGGGTGGTGAACGAGCAGTACTTC CASSLEGRVVNEQYF TRBD2 TRBJ2-7 TRBV5-1 .
TGTGCCAGCAGTGGGACATCCGCCACTGAAGCTTTCTTT CASSGTSATEAFF . TRBJ1-1 TRBV27 .
TGTGCCAGCAGCCTGGAAGGGGGAGGGCCGGCTGAAAAACTGTTTTTT CASSLEGGGPAEKLFF . TRBJ1-4 TRBV4-2 .
TGTGCCAGCGGGGAGAGACAGGCGAACACCGGGGAGCTGTTTTTT CASGERQANTGELFF . TRBJ2-2 TRBV4-2 .
TGCGCCAGCAGCTTGGGGCAGATGGATGGCTACACCTTC CASSLGQMDGYTF . TRBJ1-2 TRBV5-1 .
TGCGCCAGCAGCTTGCAGAGCAGGGCCCTGGGGGAGCAGTACTTC CASSLQSRALGEQYF . TRBJ2-7 TRBV5-1 .
TGTGCCATGGCGGGTGTTGGCACTGAAGCTTTCTTT CAMAGVGTEAFF . TRBJ1-1 TRBV7-9 .
TGCGCCAGCAGCCAAGAAACGGGACAGGGGGTCCCCTACGAGCAGTACTTC CASSQETGQGVPYEQYF TRBD1 TRBJ2-7 TRBV4-1 few
TGTGCCAGCTCGGAACCGGGGGCAGGGGGTGGCTATGGCTACACCTTC CASSEPGAGGGYGYTF TRBD1 TRBJ1-2 TRBV18 .
TGTGCCAGCAGTGAAGCCAGTTCTGGAAACACCATATATTTT CASSEASSGNTIYF . TRBJ1-3 TRBV2 .
TGTGCCAGCAGCTTAGATGAGAATCAGCCCCAGCATTTT CASSLDENQPQHF . TRBJ1-5 TRBV7-9 .
TGTGCCAGCAAGGCCAGGCCAACTTTGGTGAGCTACACCTTC CASKARPTLVSYTF . TRBJ1-2 TRBV2 .
TGTGCCACCAGCAGACAGGGATATAATTCACCCCTCCACTTT CATSRQGYNSPLHF . TRBJ1-6 TRBV15 .
TGCGCCAGCAGCTTGGCGTCCGGGGGCGAGCAGTACTTC CASSLASGGEQYF . TRBJ2-7 TRBV5-1 .
TGTGCCAGCAGTTTATCATCACCCTATGGACAAGAGAACTATGGCTACACCTTC CASSLSSPYGQENYGYTF . TRBJ1-2 TRBV28 .
TGTGCCAGCAGCAGACTAGCCTTAGTCCAAGAGACCCAGTACTTC CASSRLALVQETQYF TRBD2 TRBJ2-5 TRBV5-6 .
TGTGCCAGCCGCGGAGTGTCTAATTCACCCCTCCACTTT CASRGVSNSPLHF . TRBJ1-6 TRBV6-5 few
TGTGCCAGCAGCTCATACAGGGGGGACTACGAGCAGTACTTC CASSSYRGDYEQYF TRBD1 TRBJ2-7 TRBV7-2 .
TGCGTCAGCAGTCAATCCACAGGGGACAGGGTTCAGGACGAGCAGTACTTC CVSSQSTGDRVQDEQYF TRBD1 TRBJ2-7 TRBV23-1 .
TGTGCCAGCTCAGGCGGACTCTCTGGGGCCAACGTCCTGACTTTC CASSGGLSGANVLTF . TRBJ2-6 TRBV6-5 .
TGTGCCAGCAGCTTATCCCCCCCGGGGACAGGGGGCGTTAGGCCCCAGCATTTT CASSLSPPGTGGVRPQHF TRBD1 TRBJ1-5 TRBV7-6 .
TGTGCCAGCAGCAAGGGACACCTACATCAGCCCCAGCATTTT CASSKGHLHQPQHF . TRBJ1-5 TRBV13 .
TGTGCCAGCAGTTACTCGAGGTGGGAGCCCCAGCATTTT CASSYSRWEPQHF . TRBJ1-5 TRBV6-5 .
TGTGCCAGCAGTTACGAAAGGGGCGCAGATACGCAGTATTTT CASSYERGADTQYF . TRBJ2-3 TRBV6-2/TRBV6-3 .
TGTGCCAGCTCTCCGACAGGGACCTTGGGTAATTCACCCCTCCACTTT CASSPTGTLGNSPLHF TRBD1 TRBJ1-6 TRBV18 .
TGCGCCAGCAGCCAGACTAGCAGGTACACCGGGGAGCTGTTTTTT CASSQTSRYTGELFF TRBD2 TRBJ2-2 TRBV4-1 .
TGTGCCAGCAGCCAAGTGCTGGGAGACATCCAGGGCAATCAGCCCCAGCATTTT CASSQVLGDIQGNQPQHF . TRBJ1-5 TRBV4-2 few
TGTGCCAGTAGTATAAATCAGGGGCAAAATCAGCCCCAGCATTTT CASSINQGQNQPQHF . TRBJ1-5 TRBV19 .
TGTGCCAGCAGTTACTCCGGGACAGGGTTTGGCTACACCTTC CASSYSGTGFGYTF TRBD1 TRBJ1-2 TRBV6-2/TRBV6-3 .
TGTGCCAGTAATCGGGGTAGGACTAATGAAAAACTGTTTTTT CASNRGRTNEKLFF . TRBJ1-4 TRBV19 .